This TCR beta chain is drawn from a study of tumor and adjacent non-tumor tissue in lung cancer. Study background: Histology: about twelve adenocarcinoma, a couple of squamous cell carcinoma, 1 small cell lung cancer.

A modified ARM-PCR protocol with three rounds of nested PCR amplified TCRbeta. A single record per CDR3 protein comes from TCRdb applying MiXCR to the multiplex PCR reads. The data contain 200,000 or so distinct CDR3 sequences, about two thirds of them singletons. Concerning this clonotype: What it recognizes is unknown. An end of the junction does not agree with germline; a read error may underlie this.

RNA was extracted from bulk tissue without any cell sorting. Study results and limitations: Patients with more diverse tumor TCRs had worse survival. Compared with tumor, normal lung showed significantly lower TCR diversity.

The CDR3 has 12 residues. CDR1 and CDR2 (germline): LGHNA, YNFKEQ. This clonotype was sampled from a man aged 55 to 70 with non-small cell lung cancer. The sample was lung tumor tissue. This chain links TRBV4-2 with TRBJ2-7; 8 bases line up with TRBD1. In DNA, the CDR3 is TGTGGCAGCAGCCCGGACAGGGACGAGCAGTACTTC. Translated, it gives CGSSPDRDEQYF.